This entry features one TCR beta chain sequence. Its target is unknown. CDR3 length: 17 residues. Per germline, CDR1 SGHVS and CDR2 FQNEAQ. The V end was cut by 2 bases, the J end by 4 bases, with 15 bases between. The PCR was carried out with 60 Vbeta primers and 13 Jbeta primers. Data came from immunoSEQ multiplex PCR; TCRdb stores just in-frame clones and leaves some out. The data show roughly 200,000 clones, about 88% seen once. The data were taken from a study of cytomegalovirus exposure and HLA in healthy donors. Whole-study results and caveats: Within an earlier analysis, most TCR beta V segments proved productive either about 90% or about 30% of the time.

Sequenced input: PBMCs. The origin of this receptor is a woman between 25 and 40 years old in good health and CMV-seronegative. This chain links TRBV7-8 with TRBJ1-6; D remains ambiguous. The DNA of the CDR3 is TGTGCCAGCAGCTTATCTGGCAGAACCATTTATAATTCACCCCTCCACTTT. It yields the protein CASSLSGRTIYNSPLHF.